The entry that follows covers one T cell receptor (beta chain) sequence. Within the sample, other DNA sequences also encode this same CDR3. Naive CD8 cells comprised CD45RO-negative, CCR7-positively selected cells, excluding terminally differentiated effector memory CD45RA+ cells. The source of the sample is a study of shared clonotypes between healthy human individuals. The table came from immunoSEQ multiplex PCR; TCRdb's copy has only in-frame clones and leaves some out. Of around 1,900,000 clones in the sample, just under 95% were seen once. Trimming stripped 1 base from V and 4 bases from J, with 4 bases between. Germline loops: CDR1 SGHVS, CDR2 FQNEAQ. The CDR3 covers 12 residues.

This chain connects TRBV7-8 to TRBJ1-2; the D is unclear. Material for sequencing was naive CD8+ T cells from PBMCs. The TCR originated in a man between 18 and 29 years old in good health. Some clones in this sample may be carry-over from other donors' samples. The CDR3, as DNA: TGTGCCAGCAGCTTAGATGGCTATGGCTACACCTTC. This gives the protein CASSLDGYGYTF.